What follows is one T cell receptor beta chain and its context. As yet, its antigen is unknown. At one of its ends the junction is not consistent with the germline gene, which may arise from a read error. The data belong to a study of cytomegalovirus exposure and HLA in healthy donors. A multiplex PCR was run with 60 Vbeta primers and 13 Jbeta primers. Measured with immunoSEQ multiplex PCR; TCRdb has only the in-frame clones, and not every one. This table has 150,000 to 200,000 clones, roughly 80% appearing once. There are 11 residues in the CDR3. Per germline, CDR1 MDHEN and CDR2 SYDVKM. Findings of the study overall: A few V segments could not be told apart, such as TRBV6-2 and TRBV6-3, and were left out.

The sample consisted of PBMCs. V is TRBV28 and J is TRBJ2-1; D unresolved. The clonotype comes from a female donor in good health and CMV-seronegative. The CDR3 bases are TGTGCCAGCAGTACCTACTATGAGCAGTTCTTC. This codes for CASSTYYEQFF.